These 8 T cell receptor beta chains originate from one sample sequenced in a study of identical twins. TCRdb reprocessed the 5' RACE reads via MiXCR and lists one record per CDR3 protein. The data show around 240,000 distinct CDR3 sequences, roughly a tenth seen once. Sequencing was carried out using memory T cells sorted from blood. Receptors originate from a man aged 50-59 years in good health.

This clonotype was seen repeatedly, ten times or more. The rearrangement uses TRBV12-3 or TRBV12-4 and TRBJ1-2, with unresolved D. This CDR3 is built from 14 residues. Trimming removed 0 bases from V and 3 bases from J, with 8 bases in between. The CDR3 reads CASSLASADYGYTF. In DNA form, the CDR3 reads TGTGCCAGCAGTTTAGCCTCTGCTGACTATGGCTACACCTTC.

The V call is TRBV29-1, the J call TRBJ2-3; TRBD2 matches 7 bases. Unmatched junction bases numbered 13, after V lost 8 bases and J lost 2 bases. The CDR3 is 15 residues long. Per germline, CDR1 SQVTM and CDR2 ANQGSEA. The CDR3 here is CSITRVSGATDTQYF. In DNA, the CDR3 is TGCAGCATTACCCGGGTGAGCGGGGCCACAGATACGCAGTATTTT.

The chain couples TRBV2 to TRBJ2-7; TRBD2 aligns across 13 bases. This CDR3 contains 15 residues. Germline V gene data show CDR1 as SNHLY and CDR2 as FYNNEI. V shed 4 bases, J shed 6 bases, and the junction held 6 bases outside the gene matches. The CDR3 coding sequence is TGTGCCAGCAGTGGACTAGCGGGGGGCTCAAGCGAGCAGTACTTC. This codes for CASSGLAGGSSEQYF.

The table lists this clonotype with many counts. The genes are TRBV10-3 and TRBJ2-7; D may match TRBD1 or TRBD2 (5 bases each). Trimming left V 3 bases short and J 6 bases short, with 18 bases between. The V gene's germline CDR1 is ENHRY and CDR2 SYGVKD. There are 15 residues in the CDR3. CDR3 in DNA: TGTGCCATCAGTGATCATGGTCAGGGCGGGTCCGAGCAGTACTTC. It codes for CAISDHGQGGSEQYF.

The chain links TRBV6-1 to TRBJ1-2; tentatively, D is TRBD1 (6 bases). V was shortened by 5 bases and J by 2 bases, with 9 bases between the two germline ends. The CDR3 consists of 13 residues. Germline V lookup: CDR1 MNHNS, CDR2 SASEGT. In nucleotides, the CDR3 is TGTGCCAGCAGTCCAGGGGTAAACTATGGCTACACCTTC. Encoded protein: CASSPGVNYGYTF.

This clonotype was counted between two and nine times. The chain couples TRBV27 to TRBJ2-7; TRBD1 is a possible D gene (5 bases). V lost 2 bases, J lost 3 bases, and 14 bases lay in between. The CDR3 covers 15 residues. CDR1 is MNHEY, CDR2 SMNVEV, per germline (reference sequence). CDR3 DNA sequence: TGTGCCAGCAGTTTAAGCTCAGGGTTAAACTACGAGCAGTACTTC. Encoded protein: CASSLSSGLNYEQYF.

This clonotype showed up just a few times. The rearrangement joins TRBV4-1 to TRBJ1-2; 7 nucleotides line up with TRBD1. There are 15 residues in the CDR3. Germline trimming cut 2 bases from V and 2 bases from J; bases unmatched to any gene: 5. From germline, CDR1 is MGHRA and CDR2 YSYEKL. CDR3 nucleotide sequence: TGCGCCAGCAGCCAACATCAGGACAGGAACTATGGCTACACCTTC. It translates to CASSQHQDRNYGYTF.

The chain employs TRBV7-9 and TRBJ2-2; D gene uncertain. Germline values: CDR1 SEHNR, CDR2 FQNEAQ (reference sequence). Trimming removed 1 base at V and 0 bases at J, with 6 bases between. The CDR3 extends over 15 amino acids. Here the CDR3 reads CASSLVPANTGELFF. DNA for the CDR3: TGTGCCAGCAGCTTAGTTCCTGCGAACACCGGGGAGCTGTTTTTT.